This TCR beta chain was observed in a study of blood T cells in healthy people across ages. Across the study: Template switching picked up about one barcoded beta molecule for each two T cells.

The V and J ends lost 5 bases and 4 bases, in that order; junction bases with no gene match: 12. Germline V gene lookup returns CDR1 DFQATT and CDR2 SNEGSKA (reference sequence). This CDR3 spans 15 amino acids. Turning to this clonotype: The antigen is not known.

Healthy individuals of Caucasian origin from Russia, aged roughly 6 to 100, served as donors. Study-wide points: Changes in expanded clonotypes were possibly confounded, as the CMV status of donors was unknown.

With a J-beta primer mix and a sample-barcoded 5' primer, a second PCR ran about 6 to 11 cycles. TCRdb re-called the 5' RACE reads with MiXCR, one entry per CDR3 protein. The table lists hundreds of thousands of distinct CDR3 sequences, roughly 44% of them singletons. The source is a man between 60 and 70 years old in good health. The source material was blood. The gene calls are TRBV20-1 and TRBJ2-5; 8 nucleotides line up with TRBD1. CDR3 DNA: TGCAGTGCTCTCCGGGCAGGGGGCGTTTCAGAGACCCAGTACTTC. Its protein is CSALRAGGVSETQYF.